The present T cell receptor beta chain was sequenced within a study of human T cells and chemical hapten exposure. Study summary: Upper-back patches of 0.01% DPC were read at 6 days.

General observations from the study: DPC sensitization left the count of TCRs above 1 in 1000 unchanged.

This clonotype occurred many times. Its cognate antigen is unknown. Trimming cost V 7 bases and J 5 bases, with 11 bases left between them. The CDR3 has 13 residues. Germline V CDR1 and CDR2: SNHLY, FYNNEI. Regarding time point: patch test 3, about 24 weeks after DPC sensitization. Treatment here: therapeutic diphenylcyclopropenone sensitization with weekly scalp DPC. Each CDR3 protein gets one entry after TCRdb re-called the RACE reads with MiXCR. The table lists about 82,000 distinct CDR3 sequences, 10% to 15% of them singletons. This chain joins TRBV2 and TRBJ2-2; D is undetermined. The receptor comes from a woman aged 45-59 years with alopecia areata. Some clones in this sample may be carry-over from other donors' samples. This specimen was whole blood, taken in connection with sensitization to the hapten diphenylcyclopropenone (DPC). The CDR3 DNA is TGTGCCAGCACGTCACAGCGAACCGGGGAGCTGTTTTTT. Translation: CASTSQRTGELFF.